One T cell receptor (beta chain) is described in this entry. This clone's antigen is unknown. No much larger clone is present one base from it, and per-base qualities are unavailable. Whole blood was collected in K2EDTA tubes by collaborating institutions according to the institutions' own protocols. For TCRbeta analysis, collaborators shipped samples in one of three forms: frozen whole blood, isolated PBMCs, or DNA extracted from either of those sample types. CDR1 SGHNT and CDR2 YYREEE are derived from the germline V gene (reference sequence). Trimming costs V 4 bases and J 1 base, and their ends lie 15 bases apart. Taken from cysteine to phenylalanine, the CDR3 has 15 residues. Just CDR3 DNA is preserved here, 45 bases in frame from base 1. The data are from a study of blood T cell repertoires in COVID-19 (TCRdb year 2020). As for the study more broadly: The collaborator samples originated in the United States, Italy and Spain and spanned the acute and convalescent phases of COVID-19. The prospective study material was composed of cDNA or gDNA derived from T cells, B-cell-depleted T cells, or PBMCs. Deeply sampled blood TCRbeta repertoires from subjects exposed to, actively infected with, or recovered from COVID-19 were included in the dataset. A freely available public database, intended as a resource for researchers studying the immune response to SARS-CoV-2, is where the repertoires were released. Samples were obtained from the ongoing ImmuneRACE study (first 160 participants) and from over a thousand subjects provided by 6 global collaborators. The sample metadata nearly always contained a de-identified subject ID, COVID-19 status, age in years and sex. Where HLA class I and class II types were available, the types were taken from metadata supplied by the sample provider, not from assay-based typing. Broad study findings and their caveats: The amount of clinical and demographic metadata varied by source and participant and was provided uncurated.

TCRbeta CDR3 regions were amplified from genomic DNA using the immunoSEQ Assay, a bias-controlled multiplex PCR. The authors' pipeline ran thus. Nucleated cell counts per sample were estimated from amplification of reference gene primers within the assay. To quantify the absolute abundance of each unique TCRbeta CDR3 rearrangement, sequence reads were collapsed and filtered. For each sample, productive Simpson clonality was calculated as the square root of Simpson's diversity index across productive rearrangements. Held by TCRdb, this immuneACCESS table contains in-frame sequences only and omits some clones. Under half of the omission traces to an unresolved V gene where checked; the cause of the rest is unknown. From that table come the V and J calls and clone size; the DNA was used to work out D and trimming. In all, the sample holds 110,000 or so clones, and roughly 85% of those were seen once. The top ten constitute around 4.5% of the sample.

The clonotype was recovered from a man aged 50 to 60 with acute or convalescent COVID-19. The chain is made from TRBV5-4 and TRBJ2-7; possibly the D gene is TRBD1, per 5 matching bases. Sequences were obtained from peripheral blood. CDR3 loop: CASSPPRTPSYEQYF. The nucleotides are TGTGCCAGCAGCCCGCCGAGGACACCTTCCTACGAGCAGTACTTC.